This entry lists 29 T cell receptor beta chains sequenced from one sample in a study of T cells after yellow fever vaccination. In TCRdb, the 5' RACE reads were re-called with MiXCR into one record per CDR3 protein. The sample has roughly 260,000 distinct CDR3 sequences, 13% seen once. This sample comprised CD4+ T cells sorted from PBMCs, obtained 45 days after the yellow fever booster vaccination. These receptors were collected from a man aged 25-45 years who received the YFV17D yellow fever vaccine.

This clonotype was counted only a few times. V is TRBV24-1 and J is TRBJ2-1, with D possibly being TRBD1 (5 bases). Germline V gene lookup returns CDR1 KGHDR and CDR2 SFDVKD. Trimming cost V 4 bases and J 6 bases, with 15 bases left between them. CDR3 length: 15 amino acids. The CDR3 nucleotides are TGTGCCACCAGTGACCTGAGACAGCGCCCCAATGAGCAGTTCTTC. Its protein product is CATSDLRQRPNEQFF.

The chain employs TRBV5-1 and TRBJ1-2, with D possibly matching TRBD1 (5 bases). Per the germline V gene, CDR1 is SGHRS and CDR2 is YFSETQ. CDR3 length equals 13 residues. V was cut by 4 bases and J by 8 bases, with 15 bases left in between. The CDR3 loop is CASSRGWGGGYTF. The CDR3 DNA reads as TGCGCCAGCAGCAGAGGTTGGGGCGGGGGCTACACCTTC.

This clonotype appeared a few times. The chain links TRBV7-2 to TRBJ1-1; D remains ambiguous. The ends were cut back, 3 bases at V and 5 bases at J, with 7 bases in the middle. This CDR3 is 12 amino acids long. Per the germline V gene, CDR1 is SGHTA and CDR2 is FQGNSA. In nucleotides, the CDR3 is TGTGCCAGCAGCTTTCTTAGAACTGAAGCTTTCTTT. Its translation is CASSFLRTEAFF.

Only a few counts were recorded for this clonotype. In DNA form, the CDR3 reads TGCAGTGCTAGGGGTGACTACAACACAGATACGCAGTATTTT. Translation gives CSARGDYNTDTQYF. The chain has TRBV20-1 and TRBJ2-3; perhaps TRBD2 as D (5 bases). V dropped 3 bases and J dropped 2 bases, with 12 bases sitting between them. Per germline, CDR1 DFQATT and CDR2 SNEGSKA (reference sequence). This CDR3 is built from 14 residues.

This clonotype came up a few times. The J gene is TRBJ2-7, the V gene TRBV9; 9 positions match TRBD1. This CDR3 comprises 16 residues. V lost 3 bases and J lost 4; bases outside the gene matches: 11. Germline V gives CDR1 SGDLS, CDR2 YYNGEE. CDR3 DNA sequence: TGTGCCAGCAGCGCACAACCCGGGACAGGGACGTACGAGCAGTACTTC. It specifies CASSAQPGTGTYEQYF. Full variable domain (missing parts from reference TRBV9 and TRBJ2-7): DSGVTQTPKHLITATGQRVTLRCSPRSGDLSVYWYQQSLDQGLQFLIQYYNGEERAKGNILERFSAQQFPDLHSELNLSSLELGDSALYFCASSAQPGTGTYEQYFGPGTRLTVT.

The rearrangement uses TRBV10-3 and TRBJ1-4; D might be TRBD1 (5 bases). This CDR3 has 15 residues. With 5 bases removed from V and 0 bases from J, the gap between germline ends came to 10 bases. Germline-derived CDR1 and CDR2 are ENHRY and SYGVKD. CDR3: CAISQGSTTNEKLFF. The CDR3 region has the DNA TGTGCCATCAGTCAGGGTTCGACAACTAATGAAAAACTGTTTTTT.

This clonotype has a handful of counts. The V gene is TRBV18, the J gene TRBJ2-5, with no clear D. V shed 3 bases and J shed 1 base, with 6 bases lying between them. Germline V lookup: CDR1 KGHSH, CDR2 LQKENI. The CDR3 covers 13 residues. This CDR3 is CASSPVSQETQYF. CDR3 nucleotides: TGTGCCAGCTCACCTGTATCCCAAGAGACCCAGTACTTC.

The chain uses TRBV6-1 and TRBJ2-1; D gene uncertain. Germline-derived CDR1 and CDR2 are MNHNS and SASEGT. V shed 7 bases and J shed 8 bases, with 18 bases lying between them. The CDR3 is 14 amino acids. The DNA for the CDR3 is TGTGCCAGCAAAGCGAAATTGGAACGGGATGAGCAGTTCTTC. Amino acid sequence: CASKAKLERDEQFF.

This clonotype was counted a few times. J is TRBJ2-3 and V is TRBV10-3; TRBD1 agrees at 9 bases. Per germline, CDR1 ENHRY and CDR2 SYGVKD. After removal of 2 bases from V and 4 bases from J, the junction contained 7 bases not matched to a gene. This CDR3 has 16 amino acids. CDR3 residues: CAISEPRTGEADTQYF. CDR3 sequence (DNA): TGTGCCATCAGTGAGCCTAGGACAGGGGAGGCAGATACGCAGTATTTT.

V usage is TRBV12-3 or TRBV12-4 and J usage is TRBJ2-4; D remains unclear. V lost 11 bases and J 0 bases, leaving 23 bases between the germline ends. CDR3 length: 17 amino acids. CDR3 DNA sequence: TGTGCCTTCAGTTTCATTGGGCGGTTATTAGCCAAAAACATTCAGTACTTC. Its protein is CAFSFIGRLLAKNIQYF.

V is TRBV5-1 and J is TRBJ2-7, with 10 bases matching TRBD1. Germline assignment: CDR1 SGHRS and CDR2 YFSETQ. CDR3 size: 15 residues. Germline trimming cut 0 bases from V and 3 bases from J; bases unmatched to any gene: 3. The CDR3 coding sequence is TGCGCCAGCAGCTTGGCCGGACAGGGGGGCTACGAGCAGTACTTC. Translating it yields CASSLAGQGGYEQYF. Full variable domain (outside the CDR3, taken from reference TRBV5-1 and TRBJ2-7): KAGVTQTPRYLIKTRGQQVTLSCSPISGHRSVSWYQQTPGQGLQFLFEYFSETQRNKGNFPGRFSGRQFSNSRSEMNVSTLELGDSALYLCASSLAGQGGYEQYFGPGTRLTVT.

On this clonotype: One end of the junction fails to match germline, which may point to a read error. This chain uses TRBV7-8 with TRBJ2-7, with D unclear. This CDR3 is built from 13 residues. CDR1 SGHVS and CDR2 FQNEAQ come from the germline V gene. CDR3 bases: TGTGCCAGCAGATTAGGGCCAGTGGGAGAGCAGTACTTC. It codes for CASRLGPVGEQYF.

The chain is built from TRBV7-2 and TRBJ1-5; D may be TRBD1 (5 bases). This CDR3 spans 13 amino acids. Germline V gives CDR1 SGHTA, CDR2 FQGNSA. With 0 bases removed from V and 10 bases from J, the gap between germline ends came to 10 bases. CDR3 nucleotide sequence: TGTGCCAGCAGCTTAGCTGGTAGGGGTCCCCAGCATTTT. It specifies CASSLAGRGPQHF.

Ten or more counts support this clonotype. The chain couples TRBV20-1 to TRBJ2-7; no clear D. The V gene lost 3 bases and the J gene lost 0 bases, with 6 bases spanning the gap. The CDR3 contains 12 residues. CDR1 and CDR2 from the germline V gene are DFQATT and SNEGSKA (reference sequence). The CDR3 DNA is TGCAGTGCTAGTGGTGACTCCTACGAGCAGTACTTC. Protein: CSASGDSYEQYF.

This clonotype turned up a few times. The chain combines TRBV6-1 with TRBJ2-2, with no clear D. The germline V gene encodes CDR1 MNHNS and CDR2 SASEGT. V was clipped by 4 bases and J by 6 bases, with 15 bases between them. There are 15 residues in the CDR3. The CDR3 region is CASSVNTLVPGELFF. The CDR3 DNA reads TGTGCCAGCAGTGTTAACACCCTGGTCCCCGGGGAGCTGTTTTTT.

The rearrangement uses TRBV20-1 and TRBJ2-5; 7 bases map to TRBD2. The CDR3 runs to 11 residues. Germline CDR1 and CDR2: DFQATT and SNEGSKA (reference sequence). Losses at the gene ends were 5 bases for V and 5 bases for J; bases not matched to a gene: 2. The CDR3 region is CSAAREETQYF. The CDR3 nucleotides are TGCAGTGCTGCGCGGGAGGAGACCCAGTACTTC.

This clonotype was counted a few times. V usage is TRBV7-2 and J usage is TRBJ2-3; possibly TRBD2 for D (5 bases). The length of the CDR3 is 16 residues. Per the germline V gene, CDR1 is SGHTA and CDR2 is FQGNSA. Trimming shortened V by 3 bases and J by 4 bases, and 17 bases separated the two germline ends. CDR3 region: CASSLGRTRRADTQYF. The DNA of the CDR3 is TGTGCCAGCAGCTTGGGCCGAACACGGCGGGCAGATACGCAGTATTTT. Full variable domain (remainder filled in from reference TRBV7-2 and TRBJ2-3): GAGVSQSPSNKVTEKGKDVELRCDPISGHTALYWYRQSLGQGLEFLIYFQGNSAPDKSGLPSDRFSAERTGGSVSTLTIQRTQQEDSAVYLCASSLGRTRRADTQYFGPGTRLTVL.

The gene calls are TRBV10-3 and TRBJ1-4; TRBD1 agrees at 7 bases. The V segment lost 3 bases and the J segment 12 bases; nucleotides outside the gene matches: 4. This CDR3 contains 12 residues. The germline CDR1 and CDR2 sequences are ENHRY and SYGVKD. In DNA, the CDR3 is TGTGCCATCAGTGAAGGGGACAGACAACTGTTTTTT. Its translation: CAISEGDRQLFF.

This clonotype was recorded at least ten times. The V and J genes are TRBV7-9 and TRBJ2-7; D is perhaps TRBD1 (6 bases). Looked up from germline, CDR1 is SEHNR and CDR2 is FQNEAQ (reference sequence). Trimming cost V 5 bases and J 3 bases, with 17 bases left between them. The CDR3 loop spans 15 amino acids. In DNA form, the CDR3 reads TGTGCCAGCAGCAGAGGGGGAAAAGGGAGCTACGAGCAGTACTTC. It specifies CASSRGGKGSYEQYF.

In nucleotides, the CDR3 is TGTGCCACCAGCAGAGATCCCTCACCGGGACTAGCGGGTAACGAGCAGTACTTC. This encodes CATSRDPSPGLAGNEQYF. The V call is TRBV15, the J call TRBJ2-7; 12 bases fit TRBD2. The V gene's germline CDR1 is LNHNV and CDR2 YYDKDF (reference sequence). V lost 0 bases and J lost 5; bases outside the gene matches: 11. The CDR3 sequence is 18 residues long.

The chain joins TRBV4-2 to TRBJ2-7; possible D gene TRBD2, 5 bases. The V gene's germline CDR1 is LGHNA and CDR2 YNFKEQ. V was pared by 2 bases and J by 1 base, with 9 bases between. The length of the CDR3 is 14 residues. The CDR3 coding sequence is TGTGCCAGCAGCCAAAACCCGGGATCCTACGAGCAGTACTTC. This translates into CASSQNPGSYEQYF.

This CDR3 is CSARAGDRGGAQHF. The CDR3 coding sequence is TGCAGTGCTAGAGCTGGGGACCGCGGAGGGGCCCAGCATTTT. This sequence joins TRBV20-1 and TRBJ1-5; D may be TRBD1 (5 bases). The CDR3 has 14 residues. The V gene lost 1 base and the J gene lost 11 bases, with 18 bases spanning the gap. Per the germline V gene, CDR1 is DFQATT and CDR2 is SNEGSKA (reference sequence).

The V gene is TRBV30, the J gene TRBJ1-4, with a tentative D call TRBD1 (6 bases). Germline V gene sequence: CDR1 GTSNPN, CDR2 SVGIG (reference sequence). The CDR3 consists of 14 residues. Trimming stripped 4 bases from V and 10 bases from J, with 19 bases between. The CDR3 region has the DNA TGTGCCTGGACCTTAAGGGGGGCGAACGGAAAACTGTTTTTT. It encodes CAWTLRGANGKLFF. The entire variable domain, with the rest obtained from reference TRBV30 and TRBJ1-4, is as follows: SQTIHQWPATLVQPVGSPLSLECTVEGTSNPNLYWYRQAAGRGLQLLFYSVGIGQISSEVPQNLSASRPQDRQFILSSKKLLLSDSGFYLCAWTLRGANGKLFFGSGTQLSVL.

V gene TRBV20-1 combines with J gene TRBJ2-3; 7 bases agree with TRBD2. Germline CDR1 and CDR2: DFQATT and SNEGSKA (reference sequence). The CDR3 loop spans 15 amino acids. Unmatched junction bases numbered 6, after V lost 0 bases and J lost 3 bases. CDR3 nucleotides: TGCAGTGCTAGAGACGCCGGGAGGTCTACAGATACGCAGTATTTT. Amino acids: CSARDAGRSTDTQYF.

In this sample, this clonotype turned up a few times. This chain connects TRBV4-3 to TRBJ2-1, with TRBD2 matching 7 bases. Germline V gene data show CDR1 as LGHNA and CDR2 as YSLEER. J lost 1 base, V lost 2 bases, and 8 bases had no gene match. This CDR3 spans 17 amino acids. The CDR3 protein is CASSQLPGGSSYNEQFF. Written as DNA, the CDR3 is TGCGCCAGCAGCCAACTTCCCGGCGGGAGTTCCTACAATGAGCAGTTCTTC.

This clonotype was seen at least ten times. The CDR3 DNA follows: TGTGCCATCAGTGAATCCCTAGCGGGAGGACAGTTCTTC. Encoded protein: CAISESLAGGQFF. V usage is TRBV10-3 and J usage is TRBJ2-1; 11 positions agree with TRBD2. After removal of 3 bases from V and 13 bases from J, the junction contained 5 bases not matched to a gene. Germline V gene data show CDR1 as ENHRY and CDR2 as SYGVKD. The CDR3 loop spans 13 amino acids.

Concerning this clonotype: At one of its ends the junction is not consistent with the germline gene, which may arise from a read error. The chain couples TRBV18 to TRBJ2-1, with 7 bases that match TRBD2. There are 17 residues in the CDR3. The germline V gene has CDR1 KGHSH and CDR2 LQKENI. The CDR3 nucleotides are TGTGCCAGCTCCCCACCTATTAGCGGGCCTCAATACAATGAGCAGTTCTTC. Its protein is CASSPPISGPQYNEQFF. Full variable domain (missing parts from reference TRBV18 and TRBJ2-1): NAGVMQNPRHLVRRRGQEARLRCSPMKGHSHVYWYRQLPEEGLKFMVYLQKENIIDESGMPKERFSAEFPKEGPSILRIQQVVRGDSAAYFCASSPPISGPQYNEQFFGPGTRLTVL.

This clonotype was seen more than once but under ten times. This chain joins TRBV7-9 and TRBJ2-7; 10 bases are shared with TRBD1. The V gene end was trimmed by 2 bases and the J gene end by 5 bases; junction bases not matched to a gene: 9. CDR3 size: 16 residues. Germline lookup yields CDR1 SEHNR and CDR2 FQNEAQ (reference sequence). CDR3 residues: CASSLSPGQGPHEQYF. In nucleotides, the CDR3 is TGTGCCAGCAGCTTAAGTCCGGGACAGGGGCCCCACGAGCAGTACTTC.

The gene calls are TRBV7-9 and TRBJ1-1; D call uncertain. This CDR3 contains 12 residues. Trimming stripped 5 bases from V and 4 bases from J, with 8 bases between. CDR1 is SEHNR and CDR2 is FQNEAQ in the germline V gene (reference sequence). The chain's CDR3 is CASSPQSTEAFF. DNA of the CDR3: TGTGCCAGCAGCCCTCAAAGCACTGAAGCTTTCTTT.